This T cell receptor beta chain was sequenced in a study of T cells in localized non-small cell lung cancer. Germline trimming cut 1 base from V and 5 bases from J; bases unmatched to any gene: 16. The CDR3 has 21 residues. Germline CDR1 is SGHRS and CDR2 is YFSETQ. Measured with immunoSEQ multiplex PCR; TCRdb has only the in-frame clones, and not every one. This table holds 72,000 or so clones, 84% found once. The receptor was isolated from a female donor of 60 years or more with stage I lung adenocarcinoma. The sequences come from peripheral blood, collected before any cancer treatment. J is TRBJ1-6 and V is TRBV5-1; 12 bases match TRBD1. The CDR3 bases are TGCGCCAGCAGCTTGTCCCTCTCCGGGACAGGGGGCAAGCGAGATAATTCACCCCTCCACTTT. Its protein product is CASSLSLSGTGGKRDNSPLHF.